This passage covers 7 T cell receptor beta chains from one sample sequenced in a study of molecular identifiers for immune sequencing clone quantification. TCRdb reprocessed the PCR reads with MiXCR, giving one entry per CDR3 protein. This sample carries nearly 650,000 distinct CDR3 sequences, about 25% of them seen once, and the ten largest clones take approximately 0.75%. Sequences were obtained from naive CD8+ T cells from blood, with Jurkat cell RNA spiked in. Subset here: FACS-sorted CD8+CD4-CCR7+CD45RA+ naive T cells. The receptors derive from a human donor in good health. Some libraries in this study had Jurkat cell RNA spiked in.

The chain carries TRBV4-3 and TRBJ1-1; TRBD1 matches 9 bases. J was trimmed by 5 bases and V by 4 bases; bases with no gene match: 8. The CDR3 totals 15 residues. Per germline, CDR1 LGHNA and CDR2 YSLEER. The CDR3 nucleotides are TGCGCCAGCAGCCCGGGACAGGGTGGTGGTACTGAAGCTTTCTTT. Its protein product is CASSPGQGGGTEAFF.

This clonotype was seen a few times. This chain connects TRBV7-9 to TRBJ2-7; D may be TRBD2 (6 bases). The CDR3 runs to 16 residues. Per the germline V gene, CDR1 is SEHNR and CDR2 is FQNEAQ (reference sequence). V was clipped by 4 bases and J by 2 bases, with 18 bases between them. The CDR3 sequence: CASSYSETGVTYEQYF. For the CDR3, the DNA is TGTGCCAGCAGCTATAGTGAAACGGGGGTGACCTACGAGCAGTACTTC. The complete variable domain, with remaining parts taken from reference TRBV7-9 and TRBJ2-7, reads DTGVSQNPRHKITKRGQNVTFRCDPISEHNRLYWYRQTLGQGPEFLTYFQNEAQLEKSRLLSDRFSAERPKGSFSTLEIQRTEQGDSAMYLCASSYSETGVTYEQYFGPGTRLTVT.

The chain couples TRBV20-1 to TRBJ2-7, with 11 bases identical to TRBD1. CDR1 and CDR2 from the germline V gene are DFQATT and SNEGSKA (reference sequence). CDR3 length equals 16 residues. Trimming removed 2 bases from V and 2 bases from J; junction bases left unmatched: 8. In nucleotides, the CDR3 is TGCAGTGCTAGATCAGGGACAGGGGGTGAAACCTACGAGCAGTACTTC. This gives the protein CSARSGTGGETYEQYF.

The genes are TRBV5-4 and TRBJ2-4; 11 bases match TRBD1. V was clipped by 5 bases and J by 6 bases; unmatched bases: 13. Germline V lookup: CDR1 SGHNT, CDR2 YYREEE (reference sequence). This CDR3 is 17 amino acids long. The CDR3 nucleotides read TGTGCCAGCAGGTCCGGGACAGGGGGTATGGATAGAAACATTCAGTACTTC. Protein product: CASRSGTGGMDRNIQYF.

The chain links TRBV4-2 to TRBJ2-1; 8 nucleotides agree with TRBD1. The germline gives CDR1 LGHNA, CDR2 YNFKEQ. The trim removed 3 bases at V and 8 bases at J, leaving 9 bases unmatched. The CDR3 is 15 amino acids. The CDR3 here is CASSQETGVHHEQFF. The CDR3 DNA is TGTGCCAGCAGCCAGGAGACAGGGGTTCACCATGAGCAGTTCTTC.

In regard to this clonotype: Here the CDR3 omits its conserved ending phenylalanine or tryptophan, so a read error is the likely source. The chain combines TRBV19 with TRBJ1-2, with D hard to call. The CDR3 consists of 18 residues. Germline V gene sequence: CDR1 LNHDA, CDR2 SQIVND (reference sequence). The DNA for the CDR3 is TGTGCCAGTAGAATAGGCTTTCGAGACACAAGTTATAACTATGGCTACACCCTC. It translates to CASRIGFRDTSYNYGYTL.

This clonotype was counted a few times. Possible read error: a much larger clone is one base away. The V call is TRBV7-8, the J call TRBJ2-5; 12 bases line up with TRBD2. Germline CDR1 reads SGHVS; CDR2 reads FQNEAQ. The CDR3 is 16 residues long. This CDR3 is CASSSGTSGQQESQYF. CDR3 nucleotide sequence: TGTGCCAGCAGCTCCGGGACTAGCGGGCAGCAAGAGAGCCAGTACTTC.